This entry lists 9 T cell receptor beta chains sequenced from one sample in a study of T cells in women clearing cervical HPV infection. TCRdb's table, derived via immunoSEQ multiplex PCR, lists solely in-frame clones and lacks some. Its table records 45,000 to 55,000 clones. What was sequenced was blood buffy coat. These receptors were taken from a woman between 18 and 70 years old with a cervical HPV16 infection that either progressed to CIN3+ or cleared (not recorded which).

CDR3 DNA, as far as it was read: TGCGCCAGCAGTCAACCCAAGGGGACAGGGTCCAACGAG. It codes for CASSQPKGTGSNE. The complete CDR3 sequence is CASSQPKGTGSNEQYF. This sequence joins TRBV23-1 and TRBJ2-7; 9 positions match TRBD1. The read ends 3 residues shy of where the CDR3 ends; the end is completed using the germline J gene. TRBV23-1 belongs to the ORF category, with a function that is uncertain. The V segment lost 2 bases and the J segment 5 bases; nucleotides outside the gene matches: 10. This CDR3 spans 16 amino acids.

Note on this clone: The read comes to an end 3 residues before the CDR3 does, leaving the germline J gene to fill in the end. The rearrangement links TRBV2 to TRBJ2-7, with a possible D match to TRBD2 (5 bases). The ends were cut back, 6 bases at V and 2 bases at J, with 20 bases in the middle. The CDR3 totals 16 residues. CDR1 and CDR2 from the germline V gene are SNHLY and FYNNEI. The CDR3 here is CASRKRMASTTYEQYF. The part of the CDR3 DNA that was read is TGTGCCAGCAGAAAGCGGATGGCTAGTACTACCTACGAG. The full variable domain, in which reference TRBV2 and TRBJ2-7 provide the parts outside the CDR3, is EPEVTQTPSHQVTQMGQEVILRCVPISNHLYFYWYRQILGQKVEFLVSFYNNEISEKSEIFDDQFSVERPDGSNFTLKIRSTKLEDSAMYFCASRKRMASTTYEQYFGPGTRLTVT.

Remarks on this clone: Sequencing ends 3 residues short of the CDR3 end; the germline J gene provides the rest. This chain joins TRBV7-8 and TRBJ2-5; a possible D gene is TRBD1 (6 bases). The CDR3 runs to 16 residues. Trimming took off 5 bases at V and 5 bases at J, with 21 bases between the two ends. Germline CDR1 and CDR2: SGHVS and FQNEAQ. The DNA read from the CDR3 is TGTGCCAGCAGCCGACAGGCAGTGGGATCCTCGGAGACC. This translates into CASSRQAVGSSET. The full CDR3 protein is CASSRQAVGSSETQYF.

As for this clone: The missing CDR3 end, 3 residues past where the read stops, is filled in from the germline J gene. The V and J genes are TRBV7-6 and TRBJ1-4, with 7 bases aligning to TRBD1. Looked up from germline, CDR1 is SGHVS and CDR2 is FNYEAQ. CDR3 length: 15 residues. The trim removed 5 bases at V and 5 bases at J, leaving 8 bases unmatched. The CDR3 bases that were read are TGTGCCAGCAGCCCCCAGGGACAGCAAAATGAAAAA. This sequence encodes CASSPQGQQNEK. The complete CDR3 protein is CASSPQGQQNEKLFF.

About this clone itself: Read sequence stops 3 residues before the CDR3 end, and the germline J gene provides the missing end. The chain uses TRBV20-1 and TRBJ2-7, with 8 positions matching TRBD2. The germline CDR1 and CDR2 sequences are DFQATT and SNEGSKA (reference sequence). The V and J ends lost 5 bases and 2 bases, in that order; junction bases with no gene match: 11. This CDR3 comprises 15 residues. The covered CDR3 bases are TGCAGTGCTCGCCGGGTGAGCGGGAGAGCCTACGAG. It yields the protein CSARRVSGRAYE. The CDR3 as a whole reads CSARRVSGRAYEQYF.

Comment on this clone: The CDR3 goes on 3 residues after the read ends, and that part is filled in from the germline J gene. The chain employs TRBV20-1 and TRBJ2-1; 11 bases are a match to TRBD2. The length of the CDR3 is 15 residues. Germline V gene data show CDR1 as DFQATT and CDR2 as SNEGSKA (reference sequence). V lost 0 bases to trimming and J lost 7 bases; unmatched junction nucleotides: 5. The sequenced part of the CDR3 DNA is TGCAGTGCTAGAGATGGAACTAGCGGGAGAAATGAG. Its protein is CSARDGTSGRNE. The entire CDR3 reads CSARDGTSGRNEQFF.

About this clone itself: The read terminates 3 residues before the CDR3 end, so the remaining end is supplied by the germline J gene. The chain has TRBV20-1 and TRBJ2-1; 11 positions match TRBD2. The CDR3 totals 16 residues. Germline V lookup: CDR1 DFQATT, CDR2 SNEGSKA (reference sequence). With 3 bases clipped from V and 4 bases from J, the junction kept 8 bases outside the gene matches. The CDR3 DNA, read in part, is TGCAGTGCTAGTTCCCTAGCGGGGGGTCTTTACAATGAG. This codes for CSASSLAGGLYNE. The entire CDR3 reads CSASSLAGGLYNEQFF.

Points on this clone: At one of its ends the junction is not consistent with the germline gene, which may arise from a read error. The read ends 3 residues shy of where the CDR3 ends; the end is completed using the germline J gene. J is TRBJ2-3 and V is TRBV7-3; 9 positions agree with TRBD1. The CDR3 contains 15 residues. The germline V gene encodes CDR1 SGHTA and CDR2 FQGTGA. CDR3 amino acids: CASSLTGGSPDTQYF. The sequenced CDR3 bases are TGTGCCAGCAGCCTAACAGGGGGCTCCCCAGATACG.

Remarks on this clone: The read ends 3 residues early relative to the CDR3; the germline J gene fills the gap. The genes are TRBV27 and TRBJ2-7; 10 nucleotides agree with TRBD2. The CDR3 consists of 15 residues. With V trimmed by 1 base and J by 3 bases, 3 bases remained unmatched. The germline gives CDR1 MNHEY, CDR2 SMNVEV (reference sequence). CDR3 bases read: TGTGCCAGCAGTTTATATCTAGCGGGAGTCTACGAG. The encoded protein is CASSLYLAGVYE. From start to end, the CDR3 is CASSLYLAGVYEQYF.